This TCR beta chain was sequenced during a study of T-cell memory formation after mild COVID-19 (dated by TCRdb to the early 2020s). Context from the whole study: TCR sequence clusters from the two donors were found to be largely donor specific. In a couple of donors, T-cell clones that expanded and contracted after mild COVID-19 were tracked by sequencing TCRalpha and TCRbeta repertoires over time. Two young, previously healthy adult volunteers made up the cohort, one male and one female.

Sequencing used an Illumina NovaSeq 6000. TCRalpha and TCRbeta cDNA libraries were built by 5'RACE with constant-segment primers, adding sample barcodes and unique molecular identifiers. Trizol reagent was used to extract RNA from every sample. Amplification of the libraries took two PCR steps, and the second step added a second sample barcode plus Illumina TruSeq adapters. Libraries were sequenced on an Illumina NovaSeq with 2 x 150 bp paired-end reads. Per the source publication's procedure: The reads were demultiplexed and collapsed into UMI-guided consensus sequences using migec v1.2.7. With mixcr v2.1.11, UMI consensuses were aligned to TRA and TRB V and J templates and assembled into clonotypes. Expanded or contracted clonotypes were those called significant by both edgeR and NoisET, with noise models trained on biological replicates. For edgeR calls, the cutoffs were a false discovery rate-adjusted p below 0.01 and a log2 fold-change threshold of 1. PCA with hierarchical clustering of max-normalized trajectories of the 1000 most abundant clonotypes was used as exploratory dynamics analysis. Each responding clone was given a CD4 or CD8 phenotype based on the CD4+ and CD8+ repertoires, which had been sequenced separately. TCRdb's own reprocessing of the public reads used fastp at Q25 and MiXCR and kept productive beta chains. Every distinct CDR3 protein forms one entry, paired with its most common genes and DNA. The V and J calls here are based on TCRdb, not the publication. In this sample the table shows 550,000 to 650,000 distinct CDR3 sequences, around 15% of which occur a single time. The ten largest clones take up 8.1% of the sample.

Paper-wide results and their limitations: Contracting CD4+ clones turned up mainly in the CM and EM memory subsets, whereas EMRA was where CD8+ clones were enriched. Clones contracting from day 15 to 85 had balanced CD4/CD8 phenotypes, while a second wave expanding from day 15 to 37 was biased towards CD4+. The study included only a couple of mild cases, and larger cohorts that include severe cases with pre-infection samples were judged to be necessary. The detection of some responding clones in pre-infection memory suggests that pre-existing cross-reactive memory T cells joined the SARS-CoV-2 response. SARS-CoV-2 specificity was not confirmed for the second-wave clones peaking on day 37.

PBMCs were isolated by Ficoll-Paque density gradient centrifugation. In this sample, this clonotype turned up once. This receptor's antigen is unknown. Base qualities are not provided; no much larger clone lies one nucleotide away. Evidence from a single read is weak. From its cysteine to its phenylalanine, the CDR3 spans 13 amino acids. The only DNA kept is the CDR3, 39 bases in frame from the first base. As encoded in the germline V gene, CDR1 is ENHRY while CDR2 is SYGVKD. Deletion took 3 bases off V and 11 bases off J, with a span of 14 bases between the germline ends. This chain joins TRBV10-3 to TRBJ1-5, with an unclear D gene assignment. Sequencing used PBMCs or a T cell subset sorted from them (not recorded which). This clonotype was sampled from an adult woman who had mild COVID-19 (a few samples of this study predate the infection). The sample titles of this study are shuffled in the database, so cell type and time point are left out; the donor was told from shared clones. The nucleotides read TGTGCCATCAGTGACCCCGTTTGGAAGTCCCAGCATTTT. Translation gives CAISDPVWKSQHF.